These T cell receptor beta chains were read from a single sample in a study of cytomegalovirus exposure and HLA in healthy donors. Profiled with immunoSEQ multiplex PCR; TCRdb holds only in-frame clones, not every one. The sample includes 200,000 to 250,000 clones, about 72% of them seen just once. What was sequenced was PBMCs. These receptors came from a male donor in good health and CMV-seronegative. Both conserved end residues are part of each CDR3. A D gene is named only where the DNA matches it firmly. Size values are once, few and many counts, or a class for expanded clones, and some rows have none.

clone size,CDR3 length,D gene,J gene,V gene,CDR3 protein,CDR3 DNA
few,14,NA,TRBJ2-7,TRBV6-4,CASSEVGSWGEQYF,TGTGCCAGCAGTGAGGTCGGGAGTTGGGGCGAGCAGTACTTC
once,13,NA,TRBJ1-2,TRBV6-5,CASSYGMAVGYTF,TGTGCCAGCAGTTACGGCATGGCAGTCGGCTACACCTTC
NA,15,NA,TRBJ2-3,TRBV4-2,CASSHRKASTDTQYF,TGTGCCAGCAGCCATAGAAAAGCTAGCACAGATACGCAGTATTTT
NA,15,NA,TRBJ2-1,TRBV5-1,CASSEGSSSYNEQFF,TGCGCCAGCAGCGAGGGATCTAGCTCCTACAATGAGCAGTTCTTC
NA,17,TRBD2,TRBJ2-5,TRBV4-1,CASSHKGGGGGLETQYF,TGCGCCAGCAGCCACAAGGGCGGGGGGGGTGGTTTGGAGACCCAGTACTTC
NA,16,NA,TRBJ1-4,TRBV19,CASSPTTSGENEKLFF,TGTGCCAGTAGTCCCACGACCAGCGGGGAAAATGAAAAACTGTTTTTT
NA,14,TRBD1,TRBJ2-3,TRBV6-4,CASRGTGSTDTQYF,TGTGCCAGCAGGGGGACAGGGAGCACAGATACGCAGTATTTT
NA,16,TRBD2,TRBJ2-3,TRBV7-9,CASSLLASGRTDTQYF,TGTGCCAGCAGCTTATTAGCTAGCGGACGCACAGATACGCAGTATTTT
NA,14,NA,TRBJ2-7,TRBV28,CASTLSFRGGEQYF,TGTGCCAGCACACTAAGTTTCAGGGGTGGGGAGCAGTACTTC
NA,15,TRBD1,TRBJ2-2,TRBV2,CASISDRVKTGELFF,TGTGCCAGCATTTCAGACAGGGTAAAAACCGGGGAGCTGTTTTTT
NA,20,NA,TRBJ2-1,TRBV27,CASRGGDLDILGSSYNEQFF,TGTGCCAGCAGAGGAGGGGACCTAGACATACTGGGGAGCTCCTACAATGAGCAGTTCTTC
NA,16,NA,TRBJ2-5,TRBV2,CASSEAGPTLQETQYF,TGTGCCAGCAGTGAAGCGGGCCCCACCCTTCAAGAGACCCAGTACTTC
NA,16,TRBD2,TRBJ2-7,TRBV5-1,CASSGGSGRGDYEQYF,TGCGCCAGCAGCGGAGGCAGCGGGAGGGGGGACTACGAGCAGTACTTC
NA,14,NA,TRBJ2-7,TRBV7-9,CSSSGGQGSYEQYF,TGTTCCAGCAGCGGGGGACAGGGTTCCTACGAGCAGTACTTC
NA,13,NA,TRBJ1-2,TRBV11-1,CASSLGQGYGYTF,TGTGCCAGCAGCTTAGGCCAGGGCTATGGCTACACCTTC
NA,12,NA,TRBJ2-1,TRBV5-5,CASSSTTGEQFF,TGTGCCAGCAGCTCCACTACCGGTGAGCAGTTCTTC
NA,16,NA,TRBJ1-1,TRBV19,CASKRQGPQQNTEAFF,TGTGCCAGTAAGCGGCAGGGGCCCCAACAGAACACTGAAGCTTTCTTT